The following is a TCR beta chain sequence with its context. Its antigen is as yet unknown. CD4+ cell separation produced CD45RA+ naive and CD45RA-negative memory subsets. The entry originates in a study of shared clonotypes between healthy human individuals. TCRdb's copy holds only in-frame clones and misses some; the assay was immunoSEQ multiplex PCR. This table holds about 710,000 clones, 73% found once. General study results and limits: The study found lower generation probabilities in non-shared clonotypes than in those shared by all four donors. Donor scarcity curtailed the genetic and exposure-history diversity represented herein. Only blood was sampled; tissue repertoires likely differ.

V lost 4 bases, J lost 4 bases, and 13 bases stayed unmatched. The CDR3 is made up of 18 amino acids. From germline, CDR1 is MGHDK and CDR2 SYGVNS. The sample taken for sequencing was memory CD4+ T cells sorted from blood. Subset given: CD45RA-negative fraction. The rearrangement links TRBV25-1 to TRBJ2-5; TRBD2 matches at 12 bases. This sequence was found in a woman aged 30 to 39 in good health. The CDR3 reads CASSARPPSGRAPETQYF. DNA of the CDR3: TGTGCCAGCAGTGCCCGTCCCCCTAGCGGGAGGGCCCCAGAGACCCAGTACTTC.